Shown below are 3 T cell receptor beta chains from a single sample sequenced in a study of blood T cell repertoires in COVID-19. Sequenced by immunoSEQ multiplex PCR; TCRdb stores in-frame clones only, minus some. The data show 20,000 to 25,000 clones, with approximately 86% seen just once and about 18% held by the top ten. The source material was peripheral blood. These receptors originate from a human donor with acute or convalescent COVID-19. The donor label of this sample is uncertain.

The chain joins TRBV11-3 to TRBJ2-1; D may be TRBD2 (7 bases). Germline V gene sequence: CDR1 SGHNT, CDR2 YENEEA. CDR3 length equals 14 residues. Deletions cut 1 base from V and 9 bases from J, with 13 bases between. This CDR3 reads CASSLGGGQVEQFF. CDR3 DNA sequence: TGTGCCAGCAGCTTAGGGGGGGGCCAGGTTGAGCAGTTCTTC.

The rearrangement links TRBV7-3 to TRBJ1-2; D gene unclear. Trimming removed 1 base from V and 9 bases from J, with 9 bases in between. The CDR3 loop spans 12 amino acids. Germline values: CDR1 SGHTA, CDR2 FQGTGA. The CDR3 DNA reads TGTGCCAGCAGCTTAAATCGAGAAAGCTACACCTTC. Translation: CASSLNRESYTF. The complete variable domain, with remaining parts taken from reference TRBV7-3 and TRBJ1-2, reads GAGVSQTPSNKVTEKGKYVELRCDPISGHTALYWYRQSLGQGPEFLIYFQGTGAADDSGLPNDRFFAVRPEGSVSTLKIQRTERGDSAVYLCASSLNRESYTFGSGTRLTVV.

Comment on this clone: At one end, the junction sequence differs from germline, possibly due to a read error. The chain links TRBV7-9 to TRBJ2-1; 13 bases are a match to TRBD2. The CDR3 runs to 13 residues. Germline loops: CDR1 SEHNR, CDR2 FQNEAQ (reference sequence). CDR3 amino acids: CASSRGLAGDLVF. The CDR3, as DNA: TGTGCCAGCAGCCGCGGACTAGCGGGAGACCTGGTCTTC.